Presented here are 12 T cell receptor beta chains from one specimen sequenced in a study of neoadjuvant anti-PD-1 for oral cavity cancer. The protocol was immunoSEQ multiplex PCR, while the TCRdb copy is restricted to in-frame clones and leaves out a portion. The table includes around 70,000 clones, approximately 85% detected once. Time point indicated: after neoadjuvant nivolumab, at surgical resection. Specimen: PBMCs, collected after nivolumab (anti-PD-1) treatment. These receptors were collected from a person aged 40 to 85 with oral cavity squamous cell carcinoma.

In nucleotides, the CDR3 is TGCGCCAGCAGCTTGTTTGGCACCAACACCGGGGAGCTGTTTTTT. It translates to CASSLFGTNTGELFF. V gene TRBV5-1 combines with J gene TRBJ2-2; no reliable D call. This CDR3 is built from 15 residues. V was trimmed by 1 base and J by 2 bases, leaving 9 bases between them. Germline CDR1 SGHRS, CDR2 YFSETQ.

In this sample, this clone turned up once. The rearrangement uses TRBV21-1 and TRBJ1-5. TRBV21-1 is a known pseudogene. This CDR3 has 18 residues. CDR3 loop: CASSDRGRGSLSNQPQHF. CDR3 DNA sequence: TGTGCCAGCAGCGACCGTGGCAGAGGGTCCCTTAGCAATCAGCCCCAGCATTTT.

The chain employs TRBV7-9 and TRBJ1-1; D is ambiguous. Trimming took off 2 bases at V and 4 bases at J, with 8 bases between the two ends. Germline CDR1 and CDR2: SEHNR and FQNEAQ (reference sequence). This CDR3 has 13 amino acids. CDR3 nucleotides: TGTGCCAGCAGCTTACGTGGTGGCACTGAAGCTTTCTTT. Its translation: CASSLRGGTEAFF.

The chain is built from TRBV30 and TRBJ1-3; tentative D call: TRBD1 (5 bases). V was clipped by 5 bases and J by 0 bases, with 14 bases between them. Per the germline V gene, CDR1 is GTSNPN and CDR2 is SVGIG (reference sequence). This CDR3 comprises 15 residues. The CDR3 loop reads CAWGDGGFSGNTIYF. The CDR3 DNA is TGTGCCTGGGGGGACGGCGGGTTCTCTGGAAACACCATATATTTT. Full variable domain (rest looked up from reference TRBV30 and TRBJ1-3): SQTIHQWPATLVQPVGSPLSLECTVEGTSNPNLYWYRQAAGRGLQLLFYSVGIGQISSEVPQNLSASRPQDRQFILSSKKLLLSDSGFYLCAWGDGGFSGNTIYFGEGSWLTVV.

The chain combines TRBV9 with TRBJ2-5; 7 bases line up with TRBD2. Losses at the gene ends were 0 bases for V and 5 bases for J; bases not matched to a gene: 4. CDR3 length: 14 residues. CDR1 is SGDLS, CDR2 YYNGEE, per germline. CDR3: CASSVADGGETQYF. In DNA form, the CDR3 reads TGTGCCAGCAGCGTAGCGGACGGGGGGGAGACCCAGTACTTC. Combining the CDR3 with reference TRBV9 and TRBJ2-5 gives the whole variable domain DSGVTQTPKHLITATGQRVTLRCSPRSGDLSVYWYQQSLDQGLQFLIQYYNGEERAKGNILERFSAQQFPDLHSELNLSSLELGDSALYFCASSVADGGETQYFGPGTRLLVL.

V usage is TRBV5-1 and J usage is TRBJ2-1; 9 bases align to TRBD2. Germline CDR1 reads SGHRS; CDR2 reads YFSETQ. The CDR3 length is 19 residues. The J segment lost 3 bases and the V segment lost 4 bases, leaving 17 bases of the junction unmatched. Here the CDR3 DNA reads TGCGCCAGCAGCCCGGGACAAGGTCAAACTAGCGGGTACTACAATGAGCAGTTCTTC. It codes for CASSPGQGQTSGYYNEQFF.

The chain employs TRBV30 and TRBJ2-3; D is uncertain. CDR1 GTSNPN and CDR2 SVGIG come from the germline V gene (reference sequence). Between the trimmed V and J ends, which lost 0 bases and 0 bases, there was a span of 1 base. This CDR3 region has 12 residues. CDR3 DNA sequence: TGTGCCTGGAGTGTCAGCACAGATACGCAGTATTTT. Translation gives CAWSVSTDTQYF. Complete variable domain (other parts from reference TRBV30 and TRBJ2-3): SQTIHQWPATLVQPVGSPLSLECTVEGTSNPNLYWYRQAAGRGLQLLFYSVGIGQISSEVPQNLSASRPQDRQFILSSKKLLLSDSGFYLCAWSVSTDTQYFGPGTRLTVL.

The chain uses TRBV5-4 and TRBJ2-7; tentative D call: TRBD1 (6 bases). This CDR3 comprises 16 residues. Trimming took off 5 bases at V and 0 bases at J, with 18 bases between the two ends. CDR1 and CDR2 from the germline V gene are SGHNT and YYREEE (reference sequence). The CDR3 reads CASSQDLRGSSYEQYF. The CDR3 bases are TGTGCCAGCAGTCAGGACCTCAGGGGCAGCTCCTACGAGCAGTACTTC.

The chain uses TRBV13 and TRBJ2-1, with D unclear. V was pared by 4 bases and J by 11 bases, with 15 bases between. The CDR3 runs 13 residues. The V gene's germline CDR1 is PRHDT and CDR2 FYEKMQ (reference sequence). In nucleotides, the CDR3 is TGTGCCAGCAGCTCAACAGCACTCCCTAAGCAGTTCTTC. This encodes CASSSTALPKQFF. Using reference TRBV13 and TRBJ2-1 for the parts outside the CDR3, the full variable domain is AAGVIQSPRHLIKEKRETATLKCYPIPRHDTVYWYQQGPGQDPQFLISFYEKMQSDKGSIPDRFSAQQFSDYHSELNMSSLELGDSALYFCASSSTALPKQFFGPGTRLTVL.

V is TRBV5-1 and J is TRBJ2-2, with 8 bases identical to TRBD2. Per germline, CDR1 SGHRS and CDR2 YFSETQ. V shed 0 bases, J shed 2 bases, and the junction held 0 bases outside the gene matches. The CDR3 spans 15 residues. The CDR3 DNA reads TGCGCCAGCAGCTTGGGGACTAGCAACACCGGGGAGCTGTTTTTT. Residues: CASSLGTSNTGELFF.

This rearrangement joins TRBV28 to TRBJ2-7; D possibly corresponds to TRBD1 (5 bases). The ends were cut back, 5 bases at V and 4 bases at J, with 15 bases in the middle. Germline V gene sequence: CDR1 MDHEN, CDR2 SYDVKM. CDR3 length: 14 residues. As DNA, the CDR3 is TGTGCCAGCAGTCAGGGAAAAATCGAGTACGAGCAGTACTTC. It specifies CASSQGKIEYEQYF.

The V gene is TRBV4-2, the J gene TRBJ2-5; TRBD2 matches at 13 bases. Germline CDR1 is LGHNA and CDR2 is YNFKEQ. With V trimmed by 3 bases and J by 4 bases, 8 bases remained unmatched. CDR3 size: 17 residues. The CDR3 DNA reads TGTGCCAGCAGCCATGAGGATACTAGCGGGAGGGGAGAGACCCAGTACTTC. As protein: CASSHEDTSGRGETQYF.